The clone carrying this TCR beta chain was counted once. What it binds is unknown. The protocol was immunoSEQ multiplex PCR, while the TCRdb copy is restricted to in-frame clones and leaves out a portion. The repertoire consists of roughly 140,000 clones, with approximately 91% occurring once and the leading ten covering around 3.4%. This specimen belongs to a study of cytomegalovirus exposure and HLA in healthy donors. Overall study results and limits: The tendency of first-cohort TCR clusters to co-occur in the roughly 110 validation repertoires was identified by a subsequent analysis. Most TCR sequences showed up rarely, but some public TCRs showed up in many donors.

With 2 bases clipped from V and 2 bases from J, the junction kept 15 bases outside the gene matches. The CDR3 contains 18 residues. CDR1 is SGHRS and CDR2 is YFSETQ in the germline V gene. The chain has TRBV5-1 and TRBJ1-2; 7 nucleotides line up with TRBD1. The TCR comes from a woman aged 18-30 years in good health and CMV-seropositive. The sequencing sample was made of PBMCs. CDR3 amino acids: CASSLAGTVTRRNYGYTF. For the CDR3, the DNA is TGCGCCAGCAGCTTAGCCGGGACAGTGACTCGAAGGAACTATGGCTACACCTTC.